This TCR beta chain was observed in a study of blood T cell repertoires in COVID-19. Overall study: The samples span acute and convalescent COVID-19 from the United States, Italy and Spain. T cells, B-cell-depleted T cells, or PBMCs supplied cDNA or gDNA.

Germline lookup yields CDR1 SGDLS and CDR2 YYNGEE. V was trimmed by 8 bases and J by 5 bases, leaving 17 bases between them. This CDR3 is built from 13 residues. Authors' analysis steps: Estimation of nucleated cell counts relied on the amplification of reference gene primers. Libraries were prepared by immunoSEQ multiplex PCR; TCRdb keeps only in-frame clonotypes and omits some of them. V and J calls and clone size follow that table, whereas D and trimming were derived from the DNA. The sample has 90,000 to 150,000 clones, 65% to 90% seen once; the top ten hold roughly 10%. The sample taken for sequencing was peripheral blood. V and J are TRBV9 and TRBJ2-7, with a weak D call TRBD1 (6 bases). The TCR sequence derives from a man older than 75 with acute or convalescent COVID-19. Here the CDR3 reads CASGGGPVNEQYF. For the CDR3, the DNA is TGTGCCAGTGGGGGCGGCCCCGTAAACGAGCAGTACTTC.